This record covers a single TCR beta chain. CDR1 and CDR2 (germline): SGDLS, YYNGEE. This CDR3 contains 14 residues. With 0 bases removed from V and 10 bases from J, the gap between germline ends came to 13 bases. Authors' methods: By means of reference gene primer amplification, nucleated cell counts were estimated. TCRdb's table, derived via immunoSEQ multiplex PCR, lists solely in-frame clones and lacks some. The V and J calls and clone size are taken from that table; D and trimming were inferred from the DNA. The sample yields around 150,000 clones, 65% to 85% seen once. The data are from a study of blood T cell repertoires in COVID-19. Study context: Both acute and convalescent COVID-19 samples were obtained from the United States, Italy and Spain. Sources were T cells, B-cell-depleted T cells, or PBMCs; the material itself was cDNA or gDNA.

This clonotype originated in a woman of 80 years or more with active or convalescent COVID-19. The sequenced sample consisted of peripheral blood. The chain combines TRBV9 with TRBJ1-4; D uncertain. The CDR3 DNA is TGTGCCAGCAGCGTAGTTGAAGGTTCGGGAAAACTGTTTTTT. It is translated as CASSVVEGSGKLFF.